This is a list of T cell receptor beta chains from one sample in a study of blood T cell repertoires in COVID-19. TCRdb keeps only in-frame clones here, not all; method: immunoSEQ multiplex PCR. Of roughly 26,000 clones in the sample, approximately 90% were seen once. The sequenced sample consisted of peripheral blood. These receptors were collected from a human donor in a cohort sampled during active COVID-19. The CDR3 runs from the conserved cysteine through the conserved F or W. A D gene is named only where the DNA matches it firmly. The size of a clone is reported for some rows only, either as once, few or many, or as a class for expanded clones.

d_gene,v_gene,j_gene,abundance,CDR3aa,CDR3nt
-,TRBV24-1,TRBJ1-2,-,CATSGTDYNYGYTF,TGTGCCACCAGTGGGACAGATTATAACTATGGCTACACCTTC
-,TRBV27,TRBJ1-1,once,CASSLFGDRIGYTEAFF,TGTGCCAGCAGTTTATTCGGCGACAGGATTGGATACACTGAAGCTTTCTTT
-,TRBV12-5,TRBJ2-1,once,CASASGGAYNEQFF,TGTGCTAGTGCCAGTGGAGGGGCCTACAATGAGCAGTTCTTC
TRBD1,TRBV7-6,TRBJ2-2,once,CASSHDRDRVAGELFF,TGTGCCAGCAGCCACGACCGGGACAGAGTCGCCGGGGAGCTGTTTTTT
-,TRBV3-1/TRBV3-2,TRBJ1-1,-,CASSQAQGSEAFF,TGTGCCAGCAGCCAAGCCCAGGGATCTGAAGCTTTCTTT
-,TRBV19,TRBJ1-1,-,CATGLSSTRNTEAFF,TGTGCCACCGGACTTTCCTCCACCAGGAACACTGAAGCTTTCTTT
-,TRBV15,TRBJ1-5,-,CATSLRLVQPQHF,TGTGCCACCAGCCTAAGACTGGTGCAGCCCCAGCATTTT
TRBD1,TRBV6-1,TRBJ2-2,-,CASREGTGGTGELFF,TGTGCCAGCAGGGAAGGGACAGGGGGCACCGGGGAGCTGTTTTTT
TRBD2,TRBV2,TRBJ2-1,-,CASSWASGGTNEQFF,TGTGCCAGCAGTTGGGCTAGCGGGGGGACCAATGAGCAGTTCTTC
TRBD2,TRBV10-3,TRBJ2-1,once,CAIMTSGLDEQFF,TGTGCCATCATGACTAGCGGCCTCGATGAGCAGTTCTTC
TRBD2,TRBV25-1,TRBJ2-5,-,CASSEYASGGPAETQYF,TGTGCCAGCAGTGAATACGCTAGCGGGGGGCCCGCGGAGACCCAGTACTTC
TRBD1,TRBV24-1,TRBJ2-2,-,CATSDVKTGFNTGELFF,TGTGCCACCAGTGATGTTAAGACAGGGTTCAACACCGGGGAGCTGTTTTTT
-,TRBV7-6,TRBJ2-6,-,CASSLASEGAKAGANVLTF,TGTGCCAGCAGCTTAGCGTCGGAGGGGGCTAAGGCTGGGGCCAACGTCCTGACTTTC
-,TRBV2,TRBJ1-1,-,CASSARVVDTEAFF,TGTGCCAGCAGTGCCAGGGTGGTCGACACTGAAGCTTTCTTT
-,TRBV4-1,TRBJ1-2,-,CASSQDPSRYGYTF,TGCGCCAGCAGCCAAGATCCGAGCAGGTATGGCTACACCTTC
-,TRBV2,TRBJ2-2,-,CASSGRQAGTGELFF,TGTGCCAGCAGTGGAAGGCAGGCAGGAACCGGGGAGCTGTTTTTT
-,TRBV6-5,TRBJ1-5,-,CAIQTVDSNQPQHF,TGTGCCATACAGACAGTCGATAGCAATCAGCCCCAGCATTTT
TRBD2,TRBV5-1,TRBJ2-3,-,CASRAGGRDSTDTQYF,TGCGCCAGCAGGGCGGGAGGAAGGGATAGCACAGATACGCAGTATTTT
-,TRBV7-8,TRBJ1-1,-,CASSLGGRETEAFF,TGTGCCAGCAGCTTAGGGGGGAGGGAGACTGAAGCTTTCTTT
-,TRBV5-3,TRBJ1-6,-,CARMKTNAENSPLHF,TGTGCCAGAATGAAAACAAATGCCGAAAATTCACCCCTCCACTTT
-,TRBV18,TRBJ2-3,-,CASSPLPGDQTDTQYF,TGTGCCAGCTCACCACTACCGGGGGATCAAACAGATACGCAGTATTTT